This T cell receptor (beta chain) was documented in a study of beta chain features in type 1 diabetes. Study at large: The patient and healthy donor groups were comparable for age, gender and cell yields. Over all samples combined, 107,917,701 sorted cells were examined.

Whole-study findings and limits: Insertion counts at VDJ junctions were lower in type 1 diabetes patients, who also showed more deletions there. TCRB CDR3s were moderately but significantly shorter in Type 1 diabetes patients in all four CD4+ subsets.

Since all of the isolated RNA was reverse transcribed, expressed TCRB transcripts were what got sequenced. Assay: immunoSEQ multiplex PCR; the TCRdb copy retains only in-frame clones and omits some. The data hold 45,000 to 65,000 clones, with roughly 50% observed a single time. Worth noting for this clone: What it binds is not known.

V was cut by 2 bases and J by 1 base, with 8 bases left in between. Germline V gene data show CDR1 as SNHLY and CDR2 as FYNNEI. The CDR3 is 14 amino acids. CD45RO/CCR7/CD25/CD127/CD95/CD27 sorting isolated CD4+ naive, central memory, regulatory and stem cell-like memory cells. The clonotype comes from a middle-aged woman with type 1 diabetes. Input material: Tregs from blood. The chain links TRBV2 to TRBJ1-1; D gene uncertain. The CDR3 sequence: CASSERGENTEAFF. The CDR3 region has the DNA TGTGCCAGCAGTGAACGGGGAGAGAACACTGAAGCTTTCTTT.